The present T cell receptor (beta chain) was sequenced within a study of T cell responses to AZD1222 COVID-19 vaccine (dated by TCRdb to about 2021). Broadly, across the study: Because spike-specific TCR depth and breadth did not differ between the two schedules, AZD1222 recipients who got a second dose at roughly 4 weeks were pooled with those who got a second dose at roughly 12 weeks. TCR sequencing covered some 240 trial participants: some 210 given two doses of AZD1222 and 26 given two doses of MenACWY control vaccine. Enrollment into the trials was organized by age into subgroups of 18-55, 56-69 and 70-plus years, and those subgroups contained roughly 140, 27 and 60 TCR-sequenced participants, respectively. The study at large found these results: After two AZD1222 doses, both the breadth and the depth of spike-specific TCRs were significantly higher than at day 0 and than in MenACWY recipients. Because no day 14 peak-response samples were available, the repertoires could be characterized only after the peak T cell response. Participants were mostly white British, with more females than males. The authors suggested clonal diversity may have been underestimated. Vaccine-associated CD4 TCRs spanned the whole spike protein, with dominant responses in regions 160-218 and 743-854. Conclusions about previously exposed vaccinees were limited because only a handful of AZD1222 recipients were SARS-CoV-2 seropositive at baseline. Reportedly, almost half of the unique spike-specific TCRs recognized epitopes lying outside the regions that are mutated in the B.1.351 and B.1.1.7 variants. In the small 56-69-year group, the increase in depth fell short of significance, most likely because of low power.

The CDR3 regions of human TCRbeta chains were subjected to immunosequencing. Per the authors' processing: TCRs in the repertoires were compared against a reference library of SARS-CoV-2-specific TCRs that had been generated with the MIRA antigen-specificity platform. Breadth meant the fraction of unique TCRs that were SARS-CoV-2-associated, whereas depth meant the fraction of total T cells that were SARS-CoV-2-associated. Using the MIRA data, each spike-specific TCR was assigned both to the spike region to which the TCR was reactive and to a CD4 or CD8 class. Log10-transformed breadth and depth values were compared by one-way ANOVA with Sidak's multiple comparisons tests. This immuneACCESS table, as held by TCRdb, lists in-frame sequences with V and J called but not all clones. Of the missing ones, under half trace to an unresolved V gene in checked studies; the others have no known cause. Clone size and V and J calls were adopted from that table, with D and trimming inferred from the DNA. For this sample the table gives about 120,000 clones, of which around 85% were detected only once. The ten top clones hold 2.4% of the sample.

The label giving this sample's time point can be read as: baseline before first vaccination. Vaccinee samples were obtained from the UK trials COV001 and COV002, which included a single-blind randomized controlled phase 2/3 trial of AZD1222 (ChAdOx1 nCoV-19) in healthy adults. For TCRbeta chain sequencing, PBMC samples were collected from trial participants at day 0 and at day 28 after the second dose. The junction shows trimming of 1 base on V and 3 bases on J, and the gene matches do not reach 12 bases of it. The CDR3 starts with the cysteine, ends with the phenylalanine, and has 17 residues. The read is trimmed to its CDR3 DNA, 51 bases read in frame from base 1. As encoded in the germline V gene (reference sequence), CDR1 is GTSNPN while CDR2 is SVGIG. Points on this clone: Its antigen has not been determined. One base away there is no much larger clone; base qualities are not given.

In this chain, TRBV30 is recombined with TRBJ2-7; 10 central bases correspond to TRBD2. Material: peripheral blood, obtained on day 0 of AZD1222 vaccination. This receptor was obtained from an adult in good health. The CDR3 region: CAWSDPRSSGRIYEQYF. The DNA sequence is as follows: TGTGCCTGGAGTGACCCTCGGTCTAGCGGGAGAATCTACGAGCAGTACTTC.